The rows below give T cell receptor beta chains drawn from one sample of a study of shared clonotypes between healthy human individuals. Here immunoSEQ multiplex PCR was the method, and the copy in TCRdb shows in-frame clones only, minus some. The sample consists of 1 million to 1.3 million clones, about four fifths of them appearing once. The sample taken for sequencing was memory CD4+ T cells from PBMCs. All receptors derive from a man younger than 35 in good health. Some clones in this sample may be carry-over from other donors' samples. Both conserved end residues are part of each CDR3. A D gene is named only where the DNA matches it firmly. Size is omitted from some rows. Given values are once, few, many or a class for expanded clones.

D gene	V gene	clone size	J gene	CDR3 protein	CDR3 DNA
-	TRBV5-1	-	TRBJ2-7	CASSLVVPPHEQYF	TGCGCCAGCAGCTTGGTTGTACCTCCCCACGAGCAGTACTTC
-	TRBV2	-	TRBJ2-1	CASSRPVSSYNEQFF	TGTGCCAGCAGTAGACCGGTAAGCTCCTACAATGAGCAGTTCTTC
-	TRBV19	-	TRBJ1-5	CASSIQEGDQPQHF	TGTGCCAGTAGTATCCAGGAAGGGGATCAGCCCCAGCATTTT
-	TRBV5-4	few	TRBJ2-3	CASSAPGGDTQYF	TGTGCCAGCAGCGCCCCCGGGGGAGATACGCAGTATTTT
TRBD2	TRBV6-6	-	TRBJ2-2	CASSPPGGSGNGELFF	TGTGCCAGCAGTCCCCCGGGAGGGAGTGGTAACGGGGAGCTGTTTTTT
-	TRBV5-1	-	TRBJ2-2	CASSLALHHTGELFF	TGCGCCAGCAGCTTGGCTCTTCATCACACCGGGGAGCTGTTTTTT
-	TRBV27	-	TRBJ2-5	CASSLSYQETQYF	TGTGCCAGCAGTCTCTCGTACCAAGAGACCCAGTACTTC
TRBD1	TRBV28	-	TRBJ2-5	CASRGRQGRETQYF	TGTGCCAGCAGAGGTCGACAGGGTAGGGAGACCCAGTACTTC
TRBD1	TRBV5-6	-	TRBJ1-5	CASTSRDRASQPQHF	TGTGCCAGCACCAGCCGGGACAGGGCCAGTCAGCCCCAGCATTTT
-	TRBV7-6	-	TRBJ1-1	CASSLALGVYTEAFF	TGTGCCAGCAGCTTAGCGCTGGGGGTCTACACTGAAGCTTTCTTT
TRBD1	TRBV7-8	many	TRBJ2-1	CASSLDRGDEQFF	TGTGCCAGCAGCTTAGACAGGGGAGATGAGCAGTTCTTC
-	TRBV5-1	-	TRBJ2-3	CASSTLGASTDTQYF	TGCGCCAGCAGCACACTCGGGGCCAGCACAGATACGCAGTATTTT
TRBD1	TRBV27	few	TRBJ2-7	CASSQTGDGEQYF	TGTGCCAGCAGTCAAACAGGGGACGGCGAGCAGTACTTC
TRBD2	TRBV28	many	TRBJ2-7	CASTPGTSGNEQYF	TGTGCCAGCACCCCCGGGACTAGCGGGAACGAGCAGTACTTC
-	TRBV7-8	-	TRBJ1-2	CASSLFLRGSLGNYGYTF	TGTGCCAGCAGCCTTTTCCTCAGAGGGTCGTTAGGGAACTATGGCTACACCTTC
TRBD2	TRBV11-2	-	TRBJ2-4	CASSFPLGSGSVGKNIQYF	TGTGCCAGCAGCTTCCCCCTAGGTAGCGGGAGTGTCGGCAAAAACATTCAGTACTTC
TRBD2	TRBV27	-	TRBJ2-7	CASKRLAGDYEQYF	TGTGCCAGCAAAAGGCTAGCGGGAGACTACGAGCAGTACTTC
TRBD2	TRBV5-1	-	TRBJ2-2	CASSGLAGGTGELFF	TGCGCCAGCAGTGGACTAGCGGGAGGTACCGGGGAGCTGTTTTTT
TRBD1	TRBV19	-	TRBJ1-3	CASKGQGVGNTIYF	TGTGCCAGTAAGGGACAGGGAGTCGGAAACACCATATATTTT
TRBD2	TRBV12-5	once	TRBJ2-2	CASGLALAGRMAGELFF	TGTGCTAGTGGTTTGGCGCTAGCGGGACGGATGGCCGGGGAGCTGTTTTTT
TRBD2	TRBV5-4	-	TRBJ2-1	CASSLAGTSYNEQFF	TGTGCCAGCAGCTTAGCGGGGACCTCCTACAATGAGCAGTTCTTC
-	TRBV7-3	-	TRBJ2-1	CASLAYPGNEQFF	TGTGCCAGTTTGGCCTACCCGGGCAATGAGCAGTTCTTC
TRBD2	TRBV5-1	-	TRBJ2-1	CATDKGGYWTSGIDEQFF	TGCGCCACCGACAAAGGGGGGTATTGGACTAGCGGGATCGATGAGCAGTTCTTC
-	TRBV28	once	TRBJ2-3	CASSPRSHTDTQYF	TGTGCCAGCAGTCCCCGGAGCCACACAGATACGCAGTATTTT
-	TRBV11-2	-	TRBJ2-7	CASNSQGPSYEQYF	TGTGCCAGCAACTCCCAGGGCCCCTCCTACGAGCAGTACTTC
TRBD1	TRBV27	-	TRBJ1-5	CASRRKDRAYSNQPQHF	TGTGCCAGCAGACGAAAGGACAGGGCCTATAGCAATCAGCCCCAGCATTTT
-	TRBV11-3	-	TRBJ2-2	CASSLLTGELFF	TGTGCCAGCAGCTTATTAACCGGGGAGCTGTTTTTT
TRBD1	TRBV7-9	-	TRBJ2-1	CASSMGQATNEQFF	TGTGCCAGCAGCATGGGACAGGCGACTAATGAGCAGTTCTTC
TRBD2	TRBV7-6	-	TRBJ2-1	CASSPGWRGSGSTNEQFF	TGTGCCAGCAGCCCAGGGTGGAGGGGTAGCGGGAGTACCAATGAGCAGTTCTTC
-	TRBV28	-	TRBJ1-5	CASSSPQDQPQHF	TGTGCCAGCAGTTCACCACAAGACCAGCCCCAGCATTTT
-	TRBV7-3	-	TRBJ2-2	CASSPTGSGELFF	TGTGCCAGCAGCCCAACGGGGTCCGGGGAGCTGTTTTTT
TRBD2	TRBV4-1	-	TRBJ2-3	CASSQGLAGGDTQYF	TGCGCCAGCAGCCAAGGACTAGCGGGAGGAGATACGCAGTATTTT
-	TRBV28	-	TRBJ2-5	CASRRRRAETQYF	TGTGCCAGCAGACGTCGTAGGGCTGAGACCCAGTACTTC
-	TRBV18	-	TRBJ1-1	CASSQQVGDTEAFF	TGTGCCAGCTCACAGCAGGTAGGAGACACTGAAGCTTTCTTT
TRBD1	TRBV4-1	-	TRBJ2-7	CASSARGTEIGEQYF	TGCGCCAGCAGCGCGAGGGGGACAGAGATAGGCGAGCAGTACTTC
TRBD1	TRBV28	once	TRBJ1-1	CASSFRGYTEAFF	TGTGCCAGCAGTTTCAGGGGGTACACTGAAGCTTTCTTT
-	TRBV6-5	once	TRBJ1-1	CASSNTQGKAFF	TGTGCCAGCAGTAACACTCAGGGAAAAGCTTTCTTT
-	TRBV20-1	-	TRBJ2-3	CSAPTGDTQYF	TGCAGTGCCCCGACCGGAGATACGCAGTATTTT
-	TRBV29-1	-	TRBJ2-5	CSVLIETQYF	TGCAGCGTTTTAATTGAGACCCAGTACTTC
-	TRBV29-1	-	TRBJ2-3	CSVDNGGTDTQYF	TGCAGCGTGGACAATGGGGGCACAGATACGCAGTATTTT
-	TRBV7-2	-	TRBJ1-2	CASSNRGGQGWLGYTF	TGTGCCAGCAGCAACCGCGGGGGGCAGGGTTGGCTTGGCTACACCTTC
TRBD2	TRBV5-1	-	TRBJ2-5	CASSLMREKETQYF	TGCGCCAGCAGCTTGATGCGGGAGAAAGAGACCCAGTACTTC
-	TRBV11-2	-	TRBJ2-7	CASSRGTGRSYEQYF	TGTGCCAGCAGCAGAGGTACGGGGCGCTCCTACGAGCAGTACTTC
-	TRBV6-5	-	TRBJ2-7	CASSYFGTPGYEQYF	TGTGCCAGCAGTTACTTCGGGACGCCGGGCTACGAGCAGTACTTC
TRBD1	TRBV4-2	-	TRBJ2-7	CASSRDDRGDEQYF	TGTGCCAGCAGCCGTGATGACAGGGGCGACGAGCAGTACTTC
-	TRBV9	-	TRBJ2-7	CASSVRLAGEQYF	TGTGCCAGCAGCGTGAGGCTAGCCGGCGAGCAGTACTTC
-	TRBV28	few	TRBJ1-4	CASSSLWGAEELFF	TGTGCCAGCAGCTCCCTTTGGGGGGCGGAGGAACTGTTTTTT
-	TRBV18	few	TRBJ1-1	CASSTGSPEAFF	TGTGCCAGCTCAACTGGTTCCCCAGAAGCTTTCTTT
TRBD1	TRBV5-4	once	TRBJ1-1	CASTQRGGLMNTEAFF	TGTGCCAGCACTCAAAGAGGGGGCTTAATGAACACTGAAGCTTTCTTT
-	TRBV6-6	-	TRBJ2-3	CASSYHTDTQYF	TGTGCCAGCAGTTACCACACAGATACGCAGTATTTT